These 6 T cell receptor beta chains were sequenced from one sample in a study of CD8 T cells in Susac syndrome. With random hexamers, reverse transcription was performed on about 0.5 to 1 ug of RNA. TCRdb processed the immunoSEQ multiplex PCR reads anew with MiXCR; each CDR3 protein has one entry. Of 75,000 to 95,000 distinct CDR3 sequences listed, roughly 92% were seen once; the top ten hold approximately 0.45%. Input material: CD8+ T cells from PBMCs. These receptors came from a human donor with Susac syndrome.

Only one count was recorded for this clonotype. The V call is TRBV7-9, the J call TRBJ2-1, with D unclear. With 5 bases removed from V and 8 bases from J, the gap between germline ends came to 16 bases. The CDR3 spans 14 residues. Per the germline V gene, CDR1 is SEHNR and CDR2 is FQNEAQ (reference sequence). DNA for the CDR3: TGTGCCAGCAGCCCCCCGGTAAATGTGGATGAGCAGTTCTTC. This translates into CASSPPVNVDEQFF. The entire variable domain, with the rest obtained from reference TRBV7-9 and TRBJ2-1, is as follows: DTGVSQNPRHKITKRGQNVTFRCDPISEHNRLYWYRQTLGQGPEFLTYFQNEAQLEKSRLLSDRFSAERPKGSFSTLEIQRTEQGDSAMYLCASSPPVNVDEQFFGPGTRLTVL.

The chain is built from TRBV12-3 or TRBV12-4 and TRBJ2-2; 7 bases are a match to TRBD2. Unmatched junction bases numbered 22, after V lost 6 bases and J lost 3 bases. The CDR3 sequence is 20 residues long. The chain's CDR3 is CASSANIAGPSLPDTGELFF. The CDR3, as DNA: TGTGCCAGCAGCGCTAACATAGCGGGTCCCTCCCTGCCGGACACCGGGGAGCTGTTTTTT.

The genes are TRBV7-2 and TRBJ2-5, with 8 bases fitting TRBD2. Germline V gives CDR1 SGHTA, CDR2 FQGNSA. The CDR3 loop spans 14 amino acids. The junction had 5 bases not matched to a gene; V was cut back by 5 bases and J by 3 bases. CDR3 sequence reads: CASSRSSGEETQYF. The CDR3 DNA reads as TGTGCCAGCAGCCGGAGTAGCGGGGAAGAGACCCAGTACTTC.

The chain combines TRBV5-1 with TRBJ1-1, with TRBD1 matching over 8 bases. The V and J ends lost 3 bases and 4 bases, in that order; junction bases with no gene match: 14. There are 17 residues in the CDR3. Germline lookup yields CDR1 SGHRS and CDR2 YFSETQ. CDR3 DNA sequence: TGCGCCAGCAGCTGGGGTGACAGGGGAAGGAGCGGCACTGAAGCTTTCTTT. Protein sequence: CASSWGDRGRSGTEAFF.

The CDR3 is CASSEPRDRGSFSNQPQHF. CDR3 in DNA: TGTGCCAGCAGTGAGCCCCGGGACAGGGGGTCCTTTAGCAATCAGCCCCAGCATTTT. V is TRBV2 and J is TRBJ1-5, with 11 bases fitting TRBD1. CDR3 size: 19 residues. J lost 0 bases, V lost 3 bases, and 10 bases had no gene match. The V gene's germline CDR1 is SNHLY and CDR2 FYNNEI.

This chain links TRBV3-1 with TRBJ2-3; D is unclear. Germline lookup yields CDR1 LGHDT and CDR2 YNNKEL (reference sequence). V lost 2 bases, J lost 4 bases, and 10 bases lay in between. This CDR3 region has 14 residues. Here the CDR3 reads CASSQSARSDTQYF. Written as DNA, the CDR3 is TGTGCCAGCAGCCAATCGGCTCGTTCAGATACGCAGTATTTT.